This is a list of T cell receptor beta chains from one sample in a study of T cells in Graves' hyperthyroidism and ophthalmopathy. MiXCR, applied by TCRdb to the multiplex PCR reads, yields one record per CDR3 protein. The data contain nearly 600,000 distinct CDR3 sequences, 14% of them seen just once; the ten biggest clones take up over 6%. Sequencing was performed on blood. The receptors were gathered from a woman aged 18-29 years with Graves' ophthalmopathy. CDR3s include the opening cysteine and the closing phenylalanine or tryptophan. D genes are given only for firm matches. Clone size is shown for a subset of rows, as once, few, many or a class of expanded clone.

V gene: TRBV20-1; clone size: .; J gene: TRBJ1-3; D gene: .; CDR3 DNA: TGCAGTGCTAGCGGAACCGGAAACACCATATATTTT; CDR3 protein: CSASGTGNTIYF
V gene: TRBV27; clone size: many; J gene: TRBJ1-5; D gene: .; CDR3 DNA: TGTGCCAGCAGTGCGTCGGATCAGCCCCAGCATTTT; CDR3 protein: CASSASDQPQHF
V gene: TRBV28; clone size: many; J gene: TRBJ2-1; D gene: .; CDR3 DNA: TGTGCCAGCAGCTTATCCTACAATGAGCAGTTCTTC; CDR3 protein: CASSLSYNEQFF
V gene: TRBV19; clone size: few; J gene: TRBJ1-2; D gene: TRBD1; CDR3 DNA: TGTGCCAGTAGCGACGGACAGGTTAACTATGGCTACACCTTC; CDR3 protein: CASSDGQVNYGYTF
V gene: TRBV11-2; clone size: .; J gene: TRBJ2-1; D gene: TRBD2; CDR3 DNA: TGTGCCAGCAGCTTAAGGCTAGCGGGAGGGGAGAACAATGAGCAGTTCTTC; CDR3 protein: CASSLRLAGGENNEQFF
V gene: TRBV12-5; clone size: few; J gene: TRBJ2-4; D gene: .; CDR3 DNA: TGTGCTAGTGGTTTGGTACTCGGCGAACGGCTAGCCAAAAACATTCAGTACTTC; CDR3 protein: CASGLVLGERLAKNIQYF
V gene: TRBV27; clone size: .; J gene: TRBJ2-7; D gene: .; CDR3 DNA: TGTGCCAGCAGTATACGCGGGACAGTTGAGCAGTACTTC; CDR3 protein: CASSIRGTVEQYF
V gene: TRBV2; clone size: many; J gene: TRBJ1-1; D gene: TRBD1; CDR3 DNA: TGTGCCAGCAGCCGCCCGGGGACAGGGTGGACTGAAGCTTTCTTT; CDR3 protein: CASSRPGTGWTEAFF
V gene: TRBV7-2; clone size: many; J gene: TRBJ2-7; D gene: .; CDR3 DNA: TGTGCCAGCAGTCGTGGGGTTTACGAGCAGTACTTC; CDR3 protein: CASSRGVYEQYF
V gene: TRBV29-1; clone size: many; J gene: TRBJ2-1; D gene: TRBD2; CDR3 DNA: TGCAGCGTCTCCGGGACTAGCCTCTACAATGAGCAGTTCTTC; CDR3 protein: CSVSGTSLYNEQFF
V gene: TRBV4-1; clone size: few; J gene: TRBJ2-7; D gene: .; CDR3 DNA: TGCGCCAGCAGCCAAGTTAGGGGCCCCTACGAGCAGTACTTC; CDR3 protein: CASSQVRGPYEQYF
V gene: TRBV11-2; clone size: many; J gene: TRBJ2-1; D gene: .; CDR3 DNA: TGTGCCAGCAGATCCTGGGGGCGGGAGTCTGCCTACAATGAGCAGTTCTTC; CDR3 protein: CASRSWGRESAYNEQFF
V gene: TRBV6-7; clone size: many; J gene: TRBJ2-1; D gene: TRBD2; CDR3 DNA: TGTGCCAGCAGTTACCGGGGATCAGCGGGAGGGCCCTACAATGAGCAGTTCTTC; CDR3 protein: CASSYRGSAGGPYNEQFF
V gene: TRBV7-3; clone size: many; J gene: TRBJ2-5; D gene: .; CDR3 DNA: TGTGCCAGCAAAGGACAGCAAGAGACCCAGTACTTC; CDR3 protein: CASKGQQETQYF
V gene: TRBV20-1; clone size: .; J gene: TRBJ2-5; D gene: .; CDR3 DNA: TGCAGTGCCCCGGGTGGGGGGCTTGAGACCCAGTACTTC; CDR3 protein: CSAPGGGLETQYF
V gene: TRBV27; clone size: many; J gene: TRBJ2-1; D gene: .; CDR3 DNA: TGTGCCAGCAGTTTGTCTATTTCGGGGGTCAATGAGCAGTTCTTC; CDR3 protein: CASSLSISGVNEQFF
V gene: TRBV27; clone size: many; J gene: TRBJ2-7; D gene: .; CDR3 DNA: TGTGCCAGCAGCCTAGGGACGACCGAGCAGTACTTC; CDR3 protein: CASSLGTTEQYF
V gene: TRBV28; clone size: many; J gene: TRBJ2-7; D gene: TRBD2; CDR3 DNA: TGTGCCAGCAGCCCTCAAGGACTAGTTAAACACGAGCAGTACTTC; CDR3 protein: CASSPQGLVKHEQYF
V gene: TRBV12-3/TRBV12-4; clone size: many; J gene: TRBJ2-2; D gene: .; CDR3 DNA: TGTGCCAGCAGTTCCCCCGGGACCCCCCGCACCGGGGAGCTGTTTTTT; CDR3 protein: CASSSPGTPRTGELFF
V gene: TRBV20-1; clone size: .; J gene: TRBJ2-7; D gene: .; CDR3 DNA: TGCAGTGCCCCTGGTTTGGGAGGAAAATTCTACGAGCAGTACTTC; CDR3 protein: CSAPGLGGKFYEQYF
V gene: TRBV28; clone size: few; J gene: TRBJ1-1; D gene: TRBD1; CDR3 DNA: TGTGCCAGCAGTACAAACAGGGGGGACACTGAAGCTTTCTTT; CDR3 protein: CASSTNRGDTEAFF
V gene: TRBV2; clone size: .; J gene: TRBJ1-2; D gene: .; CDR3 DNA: TGTGCCAGCAGAAAGGGACATCATAACTATGGCTACACCTTC; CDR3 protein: CASRKGHHNYGYTF
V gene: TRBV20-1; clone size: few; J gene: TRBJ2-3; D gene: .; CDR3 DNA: TGCAGTACCCGGAAAGCCGGGACTACAGATACGCAGTATTTT; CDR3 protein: CSTRKAGTTDTQYF
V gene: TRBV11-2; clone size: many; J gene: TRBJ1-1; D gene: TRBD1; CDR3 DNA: TGTGCCAGCAGCTTAGACAGGACAGGGGGTAGGACTGAAGCTTTCTTT; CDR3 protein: CASSLDRTGGRTEAFF
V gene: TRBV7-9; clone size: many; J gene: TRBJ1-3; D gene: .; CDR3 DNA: TGTGCCAGCAGCTTACAGACGGCGATCTCTGGAAACACCATATATTTT; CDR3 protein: CASSLQTAISGNTIYF
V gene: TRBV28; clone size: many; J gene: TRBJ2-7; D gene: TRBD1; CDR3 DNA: TGTGCCAGCAGTCCCCAGACAGGGCCGAATGGGTTGGCGCAGTACTTC; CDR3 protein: CASSPQTGPNGLAQYF
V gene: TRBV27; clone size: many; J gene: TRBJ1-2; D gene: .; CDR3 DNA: TGTGCCAGCAGTTTTGGATCCCTGGGAGACTATGGCTACACCTTC; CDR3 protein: CASSFGSLGDYGYTF
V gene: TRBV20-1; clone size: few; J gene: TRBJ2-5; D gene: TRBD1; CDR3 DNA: TGCAGTGCCCGACAGGGGGAGGAGACCCAGTACTTC; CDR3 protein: CSARQGEETQYF
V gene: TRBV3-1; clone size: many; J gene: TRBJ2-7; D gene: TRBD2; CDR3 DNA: TGTGCCAGCAGCGCTGGACTAGCGGCCTACGAGCAGTACTTC; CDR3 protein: CASSAGLAAYEQYF
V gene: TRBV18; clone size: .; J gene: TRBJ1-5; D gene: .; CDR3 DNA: TGTGCCAGCTCACTAACGAACGCCCCAGTGGGAGGTCAGCCCCAGCATTTT; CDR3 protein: CASSLTNAPVGGQPQHF
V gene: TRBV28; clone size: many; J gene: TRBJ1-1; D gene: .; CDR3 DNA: TGTGCCAGCAGTACCTACAGGGCGGAAGCTTTCTTT; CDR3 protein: CASSTYRAEAFF
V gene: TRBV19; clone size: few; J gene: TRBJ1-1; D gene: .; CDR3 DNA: TGTGCCAGTAGTAACCCGAGTGAAGGGACTGAAGCTTTCTTT; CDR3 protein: CASSNPSEGTEAFF
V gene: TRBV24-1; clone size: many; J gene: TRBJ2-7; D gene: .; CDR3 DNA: TGTGCCACCAGTAGGGGTTCTAATCTCGAGCAGTACTTC; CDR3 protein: CATSRGSNLEQYF
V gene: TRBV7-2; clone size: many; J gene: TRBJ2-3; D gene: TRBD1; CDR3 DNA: TGTGCCAGCAGCTCAGGGACAGGGAGTGATACGCAGTATTTT; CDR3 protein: CASSSGTGSDTQYF
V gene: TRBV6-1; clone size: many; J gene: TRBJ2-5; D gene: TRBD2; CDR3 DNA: TGTGCCAGCAGCTTAACGGGACTAGCGGATCCTTGGGGCCAAGAGACCCAGTACTTC; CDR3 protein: CASSLTGLADPWGQETQYF
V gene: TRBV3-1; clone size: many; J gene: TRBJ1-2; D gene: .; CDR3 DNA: TGTGCCAGCAGCCAAAGTACAGGGACGGAAGGCTACACCTTC; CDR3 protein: CASSQSTGTEGYTF
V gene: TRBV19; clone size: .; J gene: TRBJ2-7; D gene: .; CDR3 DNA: TGTGCCAGTCGGGTTGGGGGGGGCGCCTACGAGCAGTACTTC; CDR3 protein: CASRVGGGAYEQYF
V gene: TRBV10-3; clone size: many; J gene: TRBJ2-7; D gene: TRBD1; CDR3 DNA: TGTGCCATCACTACGACAGGGAGTGGGTACGAGCAGTACTTC; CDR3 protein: CAITTTGSGYEQYF